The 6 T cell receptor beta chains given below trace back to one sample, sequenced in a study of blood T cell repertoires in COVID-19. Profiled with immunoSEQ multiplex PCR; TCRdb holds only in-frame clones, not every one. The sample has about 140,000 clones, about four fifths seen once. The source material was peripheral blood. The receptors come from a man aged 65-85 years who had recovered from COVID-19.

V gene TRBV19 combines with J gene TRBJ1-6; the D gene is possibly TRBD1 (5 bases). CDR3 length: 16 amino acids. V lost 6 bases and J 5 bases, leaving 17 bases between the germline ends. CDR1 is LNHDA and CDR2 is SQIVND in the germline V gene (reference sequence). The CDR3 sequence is CASRRGPENNNSPLHF. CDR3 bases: TGTGCCAGTAGAAGGGGTCCCGAAAACAATAATTCACCCCTCCACTTT. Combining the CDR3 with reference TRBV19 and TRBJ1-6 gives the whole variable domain DGGITQSPKYLFRKEGQNVTLSCEQNLNHDAMYWYRQDPGQGLRLIYYSQIVNDFQKGDIAEGYSVSREKKESFPLTVTSAQKNPTAFYLCASRRGPENNNSPLHFGNGTRLTVT.

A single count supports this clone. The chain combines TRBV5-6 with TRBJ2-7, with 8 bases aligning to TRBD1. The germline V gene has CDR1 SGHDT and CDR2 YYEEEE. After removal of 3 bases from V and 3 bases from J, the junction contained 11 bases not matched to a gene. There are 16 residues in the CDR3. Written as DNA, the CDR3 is TGTGCCAGCAGCTACTCCCAGGGGGCGGTTTTCTACGAGCAGTACTTC. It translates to CASSYSQGAVFYEQYF. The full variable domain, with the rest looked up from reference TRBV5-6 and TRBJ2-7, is DAGVTQSPTHLIKTRGQQVTLRCSPKSGHDTVSWYQQALGQGPQFIFQYYEEEERQRGNFPDRFSGHQFPNYSSELNVNALLLGDSALYLCASSYSQGAVFYEQYFGPGTRLTVT.

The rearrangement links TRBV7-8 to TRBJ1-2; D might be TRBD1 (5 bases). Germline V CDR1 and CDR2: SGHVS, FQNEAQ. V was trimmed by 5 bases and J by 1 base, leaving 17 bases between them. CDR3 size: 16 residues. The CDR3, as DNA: TGTGCCAGCAGCCAAGGTCTGGGGGGGAGTAACTATGGCTACACCTTC. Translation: CASSQGLGGSNYGYTF.

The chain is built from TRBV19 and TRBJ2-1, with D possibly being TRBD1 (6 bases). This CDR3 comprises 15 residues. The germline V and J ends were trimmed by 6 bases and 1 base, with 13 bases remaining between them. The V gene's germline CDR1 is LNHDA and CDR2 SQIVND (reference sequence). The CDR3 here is CASSRKGVSYNEQFF. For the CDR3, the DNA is TGTGCCAGTAGCAGAAAGGGGGTATCCTACAATGAGCAGTTCTTC.

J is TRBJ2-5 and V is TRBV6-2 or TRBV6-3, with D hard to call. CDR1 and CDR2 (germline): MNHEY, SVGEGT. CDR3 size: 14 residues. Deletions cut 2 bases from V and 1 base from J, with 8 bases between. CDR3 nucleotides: TGTGCCAGCAGTTACGTGTCAGTCCAAGAGACCCAGTACTTC. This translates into CASSYVSVQETQYF.

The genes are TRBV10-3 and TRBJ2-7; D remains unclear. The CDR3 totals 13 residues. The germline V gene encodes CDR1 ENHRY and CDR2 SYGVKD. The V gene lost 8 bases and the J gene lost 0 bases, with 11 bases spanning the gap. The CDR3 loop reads CAIAVSPSYEQYF. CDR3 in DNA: TGTGCCATCGCTGTTAGCCCCTCCTACGAGCAGTACTTC.